This T cell receptor (beta chain) was captured in a study of CD4+ T cells in melanoma. Overall study results and limits: A reported correlation linked neoantigen-specific CD4+ T cells to CD8+, macrophage and B cell function. Diverse differentiation states were reported for melanoma neoantigen-specific CD4+ T cells.

The protocol was immunoSEQ multiplex PCR, while the TCRdb copy is restricted to in-frame clones and leaves out a portion. The repertoire has roughly 12,000 clones, 55% to 75% of them found once; the top ten carry 8.5% to 9.5%. As for this clone: The antigen is not known.

The V gene's germline CDR1 is SGHVS and CDR2 FQNEAQ. The CDR3 loop spans 13 amino acids. V shed 6 bases and J shed 1 base, with 9 bases lying between them. This TCR came from a human donor with melanoma. The sequenced sample was cells from a culture (not recorded whether cultured in vitro). The chain recombines TRBV7-8 with TRBJ1-1; D gene uncertain. CDR3 in DNA: TGTGCCAGCAGGGAGGCAGGGAACACTGAAGCTTTCTTT. Translation: CASREAGNTEAFF. Full variable domain (missing parts from reference TRBV7-8 and TRBJ1-1): GAGVSQSPRYKVAKRGQDVALRCDPISGHVSLFWYQQALGQGPEFLTYFQNEAQLDKSGLPSDRFFAERPEGSVSTLKIQRTQQEDSAVYLCASREAGNTEAFFGQGTRLTVV.